This TCR beta chain came from a study of T cells in localized non-small cell lung cancer. Overall study findings and caveats: Longer overall survival was seen with higher T cell density measured in blood. Heterogeneity stays possible, as sequencing covered only one tumor region.

V was cut by 7 bases and J by 6 bases, with 15 bases left in between. Germline CDR1 MNHNS, CDR2 SASEGT. This CDR3 has 13 amino acids. Sequenced by immunoSEQ multiplex PCR; TCRdb stores in-frame clones only, minus some. This table has over 25,000 clones, around three quarters appearing once. This clone was seen a handful of times. The antigen is not known. Source: peripheral blood, taken before any cancer treatment. The chain uses TRBV6-1 and TRBJ1-2; a possible D gene is TRBD1 (5 bases). The receptor's source is a male donor aged 60 or older with stage III squamous cell lung carcinoma. CDR3 DNA: TGTGCCAGCAAACCCGGGGGGGGACATGGCTACACCTTC. Its translation is CASKPGGGHGYTF.